Below are 3 T cell receptor beta chains sequenced from a single sample in a study of cytomegalovirus exposure and HLA in healthy donors. PCR amplification relied on 60 Vbeta primers (plus 13 Jbeta primers). The protocol was immunoSEQ multiplex PCR, while the TCRdb copy is restricted to in-frame clones and leaves out a portion. The profile shows more than 150,000 clones, about 90% of them singletons. The sample taken for sequencing was PBMCs. The origin of the receptors is a girl less than two years old in good health and CMV-seronegative.

The chain couples TRBV27 to TRBJ2-2; TRBD1 matches at 8 bases. J was trimmed by 7 bases and V by 6 bases; bases with no gene match: 4. This CDR3 region has 13 residues. Germline V lookup: CDR1 MNHEY, CDR2 SMNVEV (reference sequence). CDR3 bases: TGTGCCAGCAGAACTACAGGGGGCGGGGAGCTGTTTTTT. This gives the protein CASRTTGGGELFF.

The rearrangement joins TRBV5-6 to TRBJ2-7; 9 nucleotides match TRBD1. Trimming removed 4 bases from V and 7 bases from J; junction bases left unmatched: 12. Germline V CDR1 and CDR2: SGHDT, YYEEEE. CDR3 length equals 15 residues. The CDR3 DNA follows: TGTGCCAGCAGCAACCGGGACAGGGATTTTCAAGAGCAGTACTTC. Translated: CASSNRDRDFQEQYF.

This chain links TRBV27 with TRBJ2-7; D is perhaps TRBD2 (5 bases). Between the trimmed V and J ends, which lost 5 bases and 2 bases, there was a span of 10 bases. Germline V lookup: CDR1 MNHEY, CDR2 SMNVEV (reference sequence). The length of the CDR3 is 13 residues. CDR3 residues: CASSPGLAYEQYF. CDR3 in DNA: TGTGCCAGCAGTCCCGGACTGGCCTACGAGCAGTACTTC.